Below, 26 T cell receptor beta chains from the same sample are listed, as sequenced in a study of blood T cell repertoires in COVID-19 (dated by TCRdb to between 2020 and 2021). Library generation was performed with the immunoSEQ multiplex PCR assay. Imported from immuneACCESS, the table was reduced by TCRdb to in-frame sequences with V and J called. These copies leave out some clones; in studies compared against another copy, an unresolved V gene accounts for under half, and the cause of the remainder is not known. The sample table lists 300,000 to 400,000 clones, 70% to 90% of them with a count of one. Of the sample, 2.5% to 3.5% is held by the ten largest clones. What was sequenced was peripheral blood. These receptor sequences come from a human donor in a cohort sampled during active COVID-19.

This rearrangement joins TRBV20-1 to TRBJ2-3; D might be TRBD2 (5 bases). V was clipped by 3 bases and J by 2 bases, with 18 bases between them. This CDR3 region has 16 residues. Germline CDR1 DFQATT, CDR2 SNEGSKA (reference sequence). The CDR3 loop reads CSASNRREGPTDTQYF. The CDR3 coding sequence is TGCAGTGCTAGTAATCGACGGGAAGGGCCCACAGATACGCAGTATTTT.

The CDR3 is CASSRTGFDQPQHF. The CDR3 nucleotides are TGTGCCAGCAGCCGGACAGGGTTCGATCAGCCCCAGCATTTT. The V gene is TRBV7-8, the J gene TRBJ1-5; 8 nucleotides agree with TRBD1. V shed 5 bases, J shed 5 bases, and the junction held 5 bases outside the gene matches. CDR1 is SGHVS, CDR2 FQNEAQ, per germline. The CDR3 has 14 amino acids.

The chain employs TRBV5-1 and TRBJ2-3; 7 nucleotides match TRBD1. Germline CDR1 reads SGHRS; CDR2 reads YFSETQ. The CDR3 length is 15 residues. V shed 0 bases, J shed 3 bases, and the junction held 4 bases outside the gene matches. Here the CDR3 DNA reads TGCGCCAGCAGCTTGGCCAACAGGGGTACAGATACGCAGTATTTT. Its protein product is CASSLANRGTDTQYF.

The V and J genes are TRBV12-3 or TRBV12-4 and TRBJ1-2; 9 positions match TRBD1. Losses at the gene ends were 6 bases for V and 10 bases for J; bases not matched to a gene: 9. CDR3 length: 13 residues. CDR3 DNA: TGTGCCAGCAGCAAAACTAGGACAGGGGACTACACCTTC. Amino acid sequence: CASSKTRTGDYTF.

This chain connects TRBV5-4 to TRBJ1-2, with a weak D call TRBD1 (6 bases). Trimming removed 0 bases from V and 4 bases from J, with 13 bases in between. This CDR3 region has 15 residues. Germline V gives CDR1 SGHNT, CDR2 YYREEE (reference sequence). CDR3 region: CASSLELTGAYGYTF. CDR3 nucleotides: TGTGCCAGCAGCTTGGAACTGACAGGCGCCTATGGCTACACCTTC.

J is TRBJ1-4 and V is TRBV19; no clear D. The V gene lost 5 bases and the J gene lost 5 bases, with 6 bases spanning the gap. The CDR3 sequence is 12 residues long. CDR1 and CDR2 from the germline V gene are LNHDA and SQIVND (reference sequence). The CDR3 DNA is TGTGCCAGTAGTTTAGCAAATGAAAAACTGTTTTTT. Protein sequence: CASSLANEKLFF.

The chain links TRBV2 to TRBJ2-5; 14 bases fit TRBD2. The CDR3 is made up of 13 amino acids. V lost 8 bases to trimming and J lost 14 bases; unmatched junction nucleotides: 10. Per germline, CDR1 SNHLY and CDR2 FYNNEI. The CDR3 spells CASRTSGGPIQYF. For the CDR3, the DNA is TGTGCCAGCCGGACTAGCGGGGGGCCCATCCAATACTTC.

The chain links TRBV15 to TRBJ2-1; D perhaps matches TRBD2 (5 bases). Looked up from germline, CDR1 is LNHNV and CDR2 is YYDKDF (reference sequence). Deletions cut 0 bases from V and 6 bases from J, with 9 bases between. This CDR3 region has 14 residues. The CDR3 here is CATSRDHRGNEQFF. Here the CDR3 DNA reads TGTGCCACCAGCAGAGATCACCGGGGCAATGAGCAGTTCTTC. Using reference TRBV15 and TRBJ2-1 for the parts outside the CDR3, the full variable domain is DAMVIQNPRYQVTQFGKPVTLSCSQTLNHNVMYWYQQKSSQAPKLLFHYYDKDFNNEADTPDNFQSRRPNTSFCFLDIRSPGLGDTAMYLCATSRDHRGNEQFFGPGTRLTVL.

As DNA, the CDR3 is TGTGCCAGCCAGCTTCTAGCGGGAGGGAGCAATGAGCAGTTCTTC. Amino acids: CASQLLAGGSNEQFF. The chain couples TRBV2 to TRBJ2-1; 12 bases line up with TRBD2. The germline V gene encodes CDR1 SNHLY and CDR2 FYNNEI. CDR3 length: 15 residues. V lost 8 bases to trimming and J lost 6 bases; unmatched junction nucleotides: 8.

This clone appeared a single time. The CDR3 loop reads CASSQHLAGAGELFF. The CDR3 coding sequence is TGTGCCAGCAGCCAACATCTAGCGGGAGCCGGGGAGCTGTTTTTT. The chain has TRBV3-1 (or the pseudogene TRBV3-2) and TRBJ2-2; 10 positions match TRBD2. With 2 bases clipped from V and 6 bases from J, the junction kept 3 bases outside the gene matches. CDR3 size: 15 residues. Germline V gene data show CDR1 as LGHDT and CDR2 as YNNKEL (reference sequence).

About this clone: In the same sample, other DNA sequences code for this CDR3. This chain links TRBV3-1 (or the pseudogene TRBV3-2) with TRBJ2-7; D unresolved. There are 14 residues in the CDR3. The V gene lost 0 bases and the J gene lost 3 bases, with 9 bases spanning the gap. CDR1 and CDR2 (germline): LGHDT, YNNKEL (reference sequence). The CDR3 here is CASSQDAGSYEQYF. Here the CDR3 DNA reads TGTGCCAGCAGCCAAGATGCAGGAAGCTACGAGCAGTACTTC.

The rearrangement joins TRBV7-3 to TRBJ2-5; D is undetermined. Germline V gene data show CDR1 as SGHTA and CDR2 as FQGTGA. There are 14 residues in the CDR3. The germline V and J ends were trimmed by 1 base and 2 bases, with 8 bases remaining between them. The CDR3 region is CASSLNGLQETQYF. CDR3 in DNA: TGTGCCAGCAGCTTAAATGGGCTACAAGAGACCCAGTACTTC.

V is TRBV4-1 and J is TRBJ2-3; 9 bases map to TRBD2. Germline assignment: CDR1 MGHRA and CDR2 YSYEKL. V trimming: 4 bases; J trimming: 4 bases; junction bases outside the gene matches: 3. The CDR3 has 14 amino acids. CDR3 sequence reads: CASSPGLAPDTQYF. The CDR3 DNA is TGCGCCAGCAGCCCTGGACTAGCGCCAGATACGCAGTATTTT.

The chain recombines TRBV5-5 with TRBJ2-7, with D unresolved. The CDR3 is 13 residues long. From germline, CDR1 is SGHKS and CDR2 YYEKEE (reference sequence). The V end lost 2 bases, the J end lost 3 bases, and 9 bases lay between the germline ends. The DNA of the CDR3 is TGTGCCAGCAGCTTTGGGCAGGACTACGAGCAGTACTTC. Protein: CASSFGQDYEQYF.

This chain joins TRBV5-1 and TRBJ1-1; D may be TRBD1 (5 bases). The CDR3 runs 16 residues. The germline gives CDR1 SGHRS, CDR2 YFSETQ. V shed 0 bases and J shed 4 bases, with 16 bases lying between them. The CDR3 bases are TGCGCCAGCAGCTTGGATAGCGGGGGAGAAATCACTGAAGCTTTCTTT. Amino acids: CASSLDSGGEITEAFF.

V is TRBV11-2 and J is TRBJ1-2, with D possibly matching TRBD1 (6 bases). The CDR3 totals 17 residues. Trimming stripped 0 bases from V and 7 bases from J, with 21 bases between. The germline V gene encodes CDR1 SGHAT and CDR2 FQNNGV. The CDR3 region is CASSLERTWGQGIGYTF. In DNA, the CDR3 is TGTGCCAGCAGCTTAGAGCGGACTTGGGGGCAGGGCATTGGCTACACCTTC.

The chain uses TRBV19 and TRBJ2-2; D call uncertain. Germline-derived CDR1 and CDR2 are LNHDA and SQIVND (reference sequence). V was cut by 5 bases and J by 0 bases, with 10 bases left in between. This CDR3 spans 15 amino acids. The chain's CDR3 is CASSAREANTGELFF. CDR3 in DNA: TGTGCCAGTAGTGCCCGTGAGGCGAACACCGGGGAGCTGTTTTTT.

This chain connects TRBV19 to TRBJ2-7; TRBD2 matches at 14 bases. The length of the CDR3 is 16 residues. CDR1 is LNHDA, CDR2 SQIVND, per germline (reference sequence). V gave up 4 bases and J gave up 4 bases; unmatched junction bases: 6. Written as DNA, the CDR3 is TGTGCCAGTAGTAGGACGGGACTAGCGGGGGTATACGAGCAGTACTTC. It codes for CASSRTGLAGVYEQYF.

V is TRBV9 and J is TRBJ2-1; 10 bases agree with TRBD2. V lost 4 bases, J lost 8 bases, and 15 bases stayed unmatched. Per the germline V gene, CDR1 is SGDLS and CDR2 is YYNGEE. The CDR3 is 17 residues long. The CDR3, as DNA: TGTGCCAGCAGCCCTAGGGGATCTAGCGGGAGATCCTATGAGCAGTTCTTC. Encoded protein: CASSPRGSSGRSYEQFF.

The chain couples TRBV29-1 to TRBJ2-3; a possible D gene is TRBD1 (6 bases). Trimming shortened V by 4 bases and J by 0 bases, and 14 bases separated the two germline ends. Germline-derived CDR1 and CDR2 are SQVTM and ANQGSEA. The CDR3 totals 15 residues. CDR3 in DNA: TGCAGCGTTGCCCCGGACAGACCTAGCACAGATACGCAGTATTTT. Protein: CSVAPDRPSTDTQYF.

This clone was recorded once. This chain joins TRBV5-6 and TRBJ2-5, with TRBD2 identical over 7 bases. The V gene end was trimmed by 4 bases and the J gene end by 0 bases; junction bases not matched to a gene: 6. CDR3 length: 15 amino acids. Germline V gene data show CDR1 as SGHDT and CDR2 as YYEEEE. The CDR3 bases are TGTGCCAGCAGCGAGGTCGGGGGGAACCAAGAGACCCAGTACTTC. As protein: CASSEVGGNQETQYF.

The rearrangement uses TRBV9 and TRBJ2-1, with 9 bases identical to TRBD2. V dropped 0 bases and J dropped 4; count of bases not matched to a gene: 5. Germline CDR1 and CDR2: SGDLS and YYNGEE. There are 16 residues in the CDR3. CDR3 in amino acids: CASSVGRGGGYNEQFF. In DNA form, the CDR3 reads TGTGCCAGCAGCGTAGGGCGCGGGGGGGGATACAATGAGCAGTTCTTC.

This chain links TRBV3-1 (or the pseudogene TRBV3-2) with TRBJ2-1; D unresolved. The CDR3 totals 17 residues. The germline CDR1 and CDR2 sequences are LGHDT and YNNKEL (reference sequence). V was shortened by 0 bases and J by 1 base, with 13 bases between the two germline ends. DNA for the CDR3: TGTGCCAGCAGCCAAGATCTGGTCCAAACATCCTACAATGAGCAGTTCTTC. This gives the protein CASSQDLVQTSYNEQFF.

V gene TRBV15 combines with J gene TRBJ2-1; 7 nucleotides align to TRBD2. Trimming at V came to 1 base and at J to 7 bases, leaving 7 bases not matched to a gene. CDR1 and CDR2 (germline): LNHNV, YYDKDF (reference sequence). The CDR3 contains 15 residues. The CDR3 DNA sequence: TGTGCCACCAGCAGAGTCCCGGGACTAAGGAATGAGCAGTTCTTC. This sequence encodes CATSRVPGLRNEQFF. Based on the CDR3 plus reference TRBV15 and TRBJ2-1, the full variable domain is DAMVIQNPRYQVTQFGKPVTLSCSQTLNHNVMYWYQQKSSQAPKLLFHYYDKDFNNEADTPDNFQSRRPNTSFCFLDIRSPGLGDTAMYLCATSRVPGLRNEQFFGPGTRLTVL.

V usage is TRBV28 and J usage is TRBJ2-5, with 7 bases that match TRBD2. The CDR3 loop spans 17 amino acids. V dropped 0 bases and J dropped 3; count of bases not matched to a gene: 10. Germline-derived CDR1 and CDR2 are MDHEN and SYDVKM. The CDR3 protein is CASSLWGEGRNKETQYF. The CDR3 DNA reads as TGTGCCAGCAGTTTATGGGGGGAGGGCCGGAATAAAGAGACCCAGTACTTC.

CDR3 in amino acids: CASSQEKLDEKLFF. The CDR3 bases are TGTGCCAGCAGCCAAGAAAAGCTAGATGAAAAACTGTTTTTT. V gene TRBV4-2 combines with J gene TRBJ1-4; unclear D gene. With 0 bases removed from V and 6 bases from J, the gap between germline ends came to 8 bases. Germline V gene sequence: CDR1 LGHNA, CDR2 YNFKEQ. The CDR3 length is 14 residues.